This TCR beta chain was captured by sequencing in a study of cytotoxic CD8 clonotypes in ibrutinib-treated CLL. The targeted sequencing depth was 1 in 200,000 to 1 in 1 million T cells. Sequenced by immunoSEQ multiplex PCR; TCRdb stores in-frame clones only, minus some. This table holds 150,000 or so clones, 70% to 80% found once. CDR1 is SGHAT and CDR2 is FQNNGV in the germline V gene. The CDR3 is made up of 14 amino acids. V was clipped by 1 base and J by 5 bases; unmatched bases: 2. Sequencing was performed on PBMCs, taken after 12 months of ibrutinib treatment. J is TRBJ1-5 and V is TRBV11-2, with 7 bases identical to TRBD1. The sequence was obtained from a human donor with chronic lymphocytic leukemia. The CDR3 nucleotides are TGTGCCAGCAGCTTAGGGGACAGTGATCAGCCCCAGCATTTT. Its translation: CASSLGDSDQPQHF.